A selection of T cell receptor beta chains follows, all from one sample in a study of CD8 T cells in Susac syndrome. TCRdb passed the immunoSEQ multiplex PCR reads through MiXCR, listing each CDR3 protein once. This repertoire shows some 300,000 distinct CDR3 sequences, 89% found once; its top ten account for around 0.2%. The sequenced sample consisted of CD8+ T cells from PBMCs. The receptors were gathered from a human donor with multiple sclerosis. Both conserved end residues are part of each CDR3. A D gene is named only where the DNA matches it firmly. Expanded clones get a size class; other rows say once, few or many, or leave the size out.

D gene	V gene	J gene	clone size	CDR3 protein	CDR3 DNA
NA	TRBV27	TRBJ1-1	NA	CASSFLSFGAPSTEAFF	TGTGCCAGCAGTTTCCTGAGTTTTGGGGCGCCGTCCACTGAAGCTTTCTTT
TRBD2	TRBV2	TRBJ2-7	NA	CASSEGTSLLSSYEQYF	TGTGCCAGCAGTGAAGGGACTAGTCTACTCTCTTCCTACGAGCAGTACTTC
NA	TRBV20-1	TRBJ2-1	NA	CSGQDSYNEQFF	TGCAGTGGACAGGACTCCTACAATGAGCAGTTCTTC
NA	TRBV20-1	TRBJ2-7	NA	CSASPSDRGFYEQYF	TGCAGTGCTAGTCCCTCGGACAGAGGCTTTTACGAGCAGTACTTC
NA	TRBV5-5	TRBJ2-5	NA	CASSLFAIQETQYF	TGTGCCAGCAGCTTGTTCGCTATCCAAGAGACCCAGTACTTC
TRBD2	TRBV4-3	TRBJ2-5	NA	CASSQESSVPGLAPETQYF	TGCGCCAGCAGCCAAGAGTCTAGTGTTCCGGGACTAGCCCCGGAGACCCAGTACTTC
NA	TRBV11-2	TRBJ2-1	NA	CASGGWNEQFF	TGTGCCAGCGGGGGCTGGAATGAGCAGTTCTTC
NA	TRBV27	TRBJ2-4	NA	CASSLGLPVGIQYF	TGTGCCAGCAGTTTAGGACTTCCGGTCGGCATTCAGTACTTC
TRBD2	TRBV20-1	TRBJ2-7	NA	CSARPLGLAVGYEQYF	TGCAGTGCTAGGCCCCTAGGACTAGCGGTCGGCTACGAGCAGTACTTC
NA	TRBV4-3	TRBJ2-7	NA	CASSQGSASFYEQYF	TGCGCCAGCAGCCAAGGTTCGGCTAGTTTCTACGAGCAGTACTTC
NA	TRBV19	TRBJ1-1	NA	CASTTGHMNTEAFF	TGTGCCAGTACCACGGGACATATGAACACTGAAGCTTTCTTT
TRBD2	TRBV20-1	TRBJ2-7	NA	CSARDRTSGAYEQYF	TGCAGTGCTAGAGATCGAACTAGCGGGGCCTACGAGCAGTACTTC
TRBD1	TRBV15	TRBJ2-1	NA	CATSENDRVVYNEQFF	TGTGCCACCAGCGAAAACGACAGGGTGGTCTACAATGAGCAGTTCTTC
NA	TRBV19	TRBJ2-7	NA	CASSIAIWEEQYF	TGTGCCAGTAGTATTGCGATATGGGAGGAGCAGTACTTC
NA	TRBV19	TRBJ2-1	NA	CASSILVGPIYNEQFF	TGTGCCAGTAGTATTTTGGTCGGGCCCATTTACAATGAGCAGTTCTTC
TRBD1	TRBV7-9	TRBJ1-6	NA	CASSPPQGVLHF	TGTGCCAGCAGCCCCCCGCAGGGGGTCCTCCACTTT
TRBD2	TRBV15	TRBJ2-7	NA	CATSRDTGGSYEQYF	TGTGCCACCAGCAGAGATACGGGAGGCTCCTACGAGCAGTACTTC
NA	TRBV11-2	TRBJ2-1	NA	CASSWTPGYNEQFF	TGTGCCAGCAGCTGGACCCCGGGATACAATGAGCAGTTCTTC
TRBD1	TRBV27	TRBJ2-5	few	CASSWTGGEETQYF	TGTGCCAGCAGTTGGACAGGGGGCGAGGAGACCCAGTACTTC
TRBD1	TRBV6-6	TRBJ2-7	NA	CASSYSTQGAHEQYF	TGTGCCAGCAGTTACTCGACTCAGGGGGCCCACGAGCAGTACTTC
NA	TRBV4-2	TRBJ1-1	once	CASSQDWGTEAFF	TGTGCCAGCAGCCAAGATTGGGGCACTGAAGCTTTCTTT
NA	TRBV29-1	TRBJ2-2	NA	CSVGVKGITGELFF	TGCAGCGTTGGGGTAAAGGGTATCACCGGGGAGCTGTTTTTT
NA	TRBV7-9	TRBJ2-2	NA	CASSFFGTNTGELFF	TGTGCCAGCAGCTTTTTCGGGACCAACACCGGGGAGCTGTTTTTT
NA	TRBV9	TRBJ2-3	NA	CASSVGAGLGDTQYF	TGTGCCAGCAGCGTAGGGGCGGGGTTAGGAGATACGCAGTATTTT
TRBD2	TRBV4-3	TRBJ2-1	NA	CASSQHRLAGDGEQFF	TGCGCCAGCAGCCAGCATAGGCTGGCGGGAGACGGGGAGCAGTTCTTC
TRBD1	TRBV20-1	TRBJ2-1	NA	CSARGQENNEQFF	TGCAGTGCTAGGGGACAGGAAAACAATGAGCAGTTCTTC
TRBD2	TRBV7-8	TRBJ2-5	NA	CASSFFGPGGETQYF	TGTGCCAGCAGCTTTTTTGGACCGGGGGGAGAGACCCAGTACTTC
TRBD1	TRBV4-2	TRBJ2-2	NA	CASSHPSDLQGSFF	TGTGCCAGCAGCCACCCATCCGACCTACAGGGGTCGTTTTTT
NA	TRBV10-3	TRBJ2-7	NA	CAITLDAGVEQYF	TGTGCCATCACCCTAGACGCCGGGGTCGAGCAGTACTTC
NA	TRBV30	TRBJ1-2	once	CAWRETGTTNYGYTF	TGTGCCTGGAGGGAAACCGGGACAACTAACTATGGCTACACCTTC
NA	TRBV12-3/TRBV12-4	TRBJ2-3	NA	CASSPPLIVSTDTQYF	TGTGCCAGCAGTCCCCCCTTGATCGTGAGTACAGATACGCAGTATTTT
NA	TRBV9	TRBJ2-2	once	CASSVDFSGELFF	TGTGCCAGCAGCGTAGACTTTTCCGGGGAGCTGTTTTTT
NA	TRBV7-8	TRBJ2-7	NA	CASSLYSRPEQYF	TGTGCCAGCAGCTTATATTCCCGTCCAGAGCAGTACTTC
TRBD1	TRBV24-1	TRBJ2-5	NA	CATSDSGQRYQETQYF	TGTGCCACCAGTGACTCGGGACAGAGGTACCAAGAGACCCAGTACTTC
NA	TRBV19	TRBJ2-7	NA	CASSATTNHEQYF	TGTGCCAGTAGTGCCACGACAAACCACGAGCAGTACTTC
TRBD2	TRBV6-5	TRBJ2-5	NA	CASSYGAGEETQYF	TGTGCCAGCAGTTACGGGGCGGGGGAAGAGACCCAGTACTTC
TRBD2	TRBV4-2	TRBJ2-5	NA	CASSQEGAGTQETQYF	TGTGCCAGCAGCCAAGAGGGAGCGGGGACGCAAGAGACCCAGTACTTC
NA	TRBV9	TRBJ2-7	NA	CASSYGPSSSYEQYF	TGTGCCAGCAGCTACGGACCCTCGAGCTCCTACGAGCAGTACTTC
NA	TRBV2	TRBJ1-3	NA	CASNGDRKKNSGNTIYF	TGTGCCAGCAATGGAGACAGGAAGAAGAACTCTGGAAACACCATATATTTT
NA	TRBV30	TRBJ2-1	NA	CAWTVDYNEQFF	TGTGCCTGGACAGTAGACTACAATGAGCAGTTCTTC
NA	TRBV20-1	TRBJ1-2	NA	CSAREVGSGGANYGYTF	TGCAGTGCTAGAGAGGTCGGCTCGGGTGGAGCTAACTATGGCTACACCTTC
NA	TRBV4-2	TRBJ2-2	NA	CASSQEPNDVWTVNTGELFF	TGTGCCAGCAGCCAAGAGCCGAATGATGTGTGGACAGTGAACACCGGGGAGCTGTTTTTT
NA	TRBV7-9	TRBJ2-7	NA	CASSVGPYEQYF	TGTGCCAGCAGTGTGGGACCCTACGAGCAGTACTTC
NA	TRBV28	TRBJ2-7	NA	CASSEDGGGDEQYF	TGTGCCAGCAGTGAAGATGGGGGCGGGGACGAGCAGTACTTC
TRBD1	TRBV28	TRBJ2-7	NA	CASTGPTGGFPSYEQYF	TGTGCCAGCACCGGCCCGACAGGGGGCTTCCCCTCCTACGAGCAGTACTTC
NA	TRBV6-1	TRBJ2-7	few	CASRGYEQYF	TGTGCCAGCAGGGGCTACGAGCAGTACTTC
NA	TRBV28	TRBJ2-1	NA	CASSPPGLANYNEQFF	TGTGCCAGCAGTCCCCCCGGGCTAGCCAACTACAATGAGCAGTTCTTC
NA	TRBV20-1	TRBJ2-1	NA	CSARGTVSYNEQFF	TGCAGTGCTAGAGGGACAGTCTCCTACAATGAGCAGTTCTTC
NA	TRBV27	TRBJ2-3	once	CASWRLPDTQYF	TGTGCCAGCTGGCGCCTCCCAGATACGCAGTATTTT